The clone carrying this T cell receptor (beta chain) came up a few times. Its antigen remains unknown. The data are from a study of human T cells and chemical hapten exposure. Turning to the study itself: A roughly 2 cm by roughly 2 cm inner upper arm patch received 2% DPC for sensitization. Points from the study as a whole: DPC sensitization did not alter TCRs above 1 in 1000 frequency.

In the authors' methods: Sampled TCR counts reached a median of around 94,000 per sample, with values ranging from roughly 23,224 to 700,000. TCRdb re-called the RACE reads with MiXCR, one entry per CDR3 protein. TCRdb, rather than the study authors, made the V and J calls. This repertoire shows 100,000 to 150,000 distinct CDR3 sequences, approximately 13% found once; its top ten account for approximately 3%. The time point: pre-sensitization, week 0. Treatment meaning: therapeutic diphenylcyclopropenone sensitization with weekly scalp DPC. The TCR originated in a woman aged 18-29 years with alopecia areata. Some clones in this sample may be carry-over from other donors' samples. The material was whole blood, obtained in connection with sensitization to the hapten diphenylcyclopropenone (DPC).

Written as DNA, the CDR3 is TGCAGCGTTGAACTGGACAGGAACACTGAAGCTTTCTTT. This encodes CSVELDRNTEAFF. The chain carries TRBV29-1 and TRBJ1-1, with a possible D match to TRBD1 (6 bases). The V end was cut by 2 bases, the J end by 1 base, with 8 bases between. The germline V gene has CDR1 SQVTM and CDR2 ANQGSEA. CDR3 length equals 13 residues.